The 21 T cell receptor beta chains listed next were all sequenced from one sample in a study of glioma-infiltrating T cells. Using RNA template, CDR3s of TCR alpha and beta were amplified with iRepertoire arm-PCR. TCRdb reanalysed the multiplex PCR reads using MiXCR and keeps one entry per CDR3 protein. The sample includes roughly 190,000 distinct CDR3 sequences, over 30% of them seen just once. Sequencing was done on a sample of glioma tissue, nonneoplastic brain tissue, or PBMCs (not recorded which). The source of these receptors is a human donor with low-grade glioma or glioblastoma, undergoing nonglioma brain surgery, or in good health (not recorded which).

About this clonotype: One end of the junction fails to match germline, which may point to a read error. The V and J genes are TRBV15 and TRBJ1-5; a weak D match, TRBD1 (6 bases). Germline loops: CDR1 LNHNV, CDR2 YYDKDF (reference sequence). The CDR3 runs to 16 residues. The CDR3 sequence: CATSRDRSYSNQPKHF. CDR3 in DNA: TGTGCCACCAGTAGAGACAGGTCCTATAGCAATCAGCCCAAGCATTTT.

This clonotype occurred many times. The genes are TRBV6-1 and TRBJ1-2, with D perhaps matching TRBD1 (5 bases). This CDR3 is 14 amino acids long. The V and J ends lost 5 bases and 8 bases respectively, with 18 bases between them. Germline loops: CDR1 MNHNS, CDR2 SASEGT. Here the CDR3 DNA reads TGTGCCAGCAGTCCCCATCTACTGACAGAAGGCTACACCTTC. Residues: CASSPHLLTEGYTF.

For the CDR3, the DNA is TGTGCCAGCTCACCTCCAGGGGGAGAAAAACTGTTTTTT. Translated: CASSPPGGEKLFF. The chain has TRBV18 and TRBJ1-4; 7 bases match TRBD1. J gave up 8 bases and V 3 bases, and 3 bases lay outside the gene matches. CDR3 length: 13 amino acids. Looked up from germline, CDR1 is KGHSH and CDR2 is LQKENI.

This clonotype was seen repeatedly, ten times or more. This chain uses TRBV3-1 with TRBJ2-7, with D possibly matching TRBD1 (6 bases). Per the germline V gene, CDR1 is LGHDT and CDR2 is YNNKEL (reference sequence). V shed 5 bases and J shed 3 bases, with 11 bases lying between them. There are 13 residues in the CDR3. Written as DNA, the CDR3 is TGTGCCAGCAGCAAACAGGGCTTCTACGAGCAGTACTTC. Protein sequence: CASSKQGFYEQYF.

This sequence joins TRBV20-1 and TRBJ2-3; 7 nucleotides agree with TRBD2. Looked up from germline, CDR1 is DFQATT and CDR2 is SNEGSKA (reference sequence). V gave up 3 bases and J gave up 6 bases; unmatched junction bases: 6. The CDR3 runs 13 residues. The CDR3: CSARKRGWDTQYF. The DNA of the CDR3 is TGCAGTGCTAGGAAGCGGGGATGGGATACGCAGTATTTT.

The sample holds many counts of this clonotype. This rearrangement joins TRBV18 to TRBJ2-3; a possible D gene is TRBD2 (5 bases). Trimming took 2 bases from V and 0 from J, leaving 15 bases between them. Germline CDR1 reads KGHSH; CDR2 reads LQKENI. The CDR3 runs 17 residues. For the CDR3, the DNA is TGTGCCAGCTCACCATCAGGAGCGGAGGATAGCACAGATACGCAGTATTTT. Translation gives CASSPSGAEDSTDTQYF.

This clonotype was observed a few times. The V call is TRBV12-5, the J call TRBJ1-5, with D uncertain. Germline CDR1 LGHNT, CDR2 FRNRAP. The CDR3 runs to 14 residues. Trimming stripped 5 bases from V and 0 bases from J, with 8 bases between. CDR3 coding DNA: TGTGCTAGTGGTCCTCTCCATAGCAATCAGCCCCAGCATTTT. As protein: CASGPLHSNQPQHF.

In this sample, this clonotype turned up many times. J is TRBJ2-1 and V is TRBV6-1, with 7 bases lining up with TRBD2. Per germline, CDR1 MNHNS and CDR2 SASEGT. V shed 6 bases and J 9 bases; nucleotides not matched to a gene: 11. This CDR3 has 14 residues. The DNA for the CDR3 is TGTGCCAGCAGACTAACTAGCGTCTTGGGTGAGCAGTTCTTC. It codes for CASRLTSVLGEQFF.

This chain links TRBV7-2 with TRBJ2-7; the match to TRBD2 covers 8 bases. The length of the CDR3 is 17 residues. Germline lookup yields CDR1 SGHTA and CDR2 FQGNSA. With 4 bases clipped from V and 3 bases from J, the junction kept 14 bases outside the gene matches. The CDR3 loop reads CASSYPGGGSGYYEQYF. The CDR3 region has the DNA TGTGCCAGCAGCTACCCCGGGGGGGGTAGCGGATACTACGAGCAGTACTTC.

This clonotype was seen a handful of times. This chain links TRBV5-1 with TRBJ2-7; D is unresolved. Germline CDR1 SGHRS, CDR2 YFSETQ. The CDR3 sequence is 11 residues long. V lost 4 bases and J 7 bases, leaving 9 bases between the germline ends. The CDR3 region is CASSNPGEQYF. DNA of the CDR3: TGCGCCAGCAGCAACCCCGGGGAGCAGTACTTC.

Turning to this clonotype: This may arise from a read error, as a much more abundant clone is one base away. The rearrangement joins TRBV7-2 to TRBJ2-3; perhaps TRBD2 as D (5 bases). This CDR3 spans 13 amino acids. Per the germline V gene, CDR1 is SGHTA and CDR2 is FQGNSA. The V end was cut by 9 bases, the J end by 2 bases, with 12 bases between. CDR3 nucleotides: TGTGCCAGTGCCCCGCGGGTCACAGATACGCAGTATTTT. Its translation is CASAPRVTDTQYF.

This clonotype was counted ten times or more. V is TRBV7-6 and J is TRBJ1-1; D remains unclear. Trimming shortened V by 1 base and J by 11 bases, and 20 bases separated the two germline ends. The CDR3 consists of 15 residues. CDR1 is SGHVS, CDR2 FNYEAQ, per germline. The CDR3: CASSLGPGYGEVAFF. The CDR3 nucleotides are TGTGCCAGCAGCTTAGGACCAGGCTACGGAGAGGTGGCTTTCTTT.

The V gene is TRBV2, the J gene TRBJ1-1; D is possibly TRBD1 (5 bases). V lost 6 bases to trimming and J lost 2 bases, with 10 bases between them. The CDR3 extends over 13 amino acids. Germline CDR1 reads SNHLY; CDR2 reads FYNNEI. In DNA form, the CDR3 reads TGTGCCAGCAGAGCACAGGAAAACACTGAAGCTTTCTTT. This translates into CASRAQENTEAFF.

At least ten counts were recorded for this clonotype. CDR3: CSARAGRGSSYEQYF. The CDR3 DNA follows: TGCAGTGCTAGAGCCGGGCGGGGGAGCTCCTACGAGCAGTACTTC. The chain employs TRBV20-1 and TRBJ2-7, with TRBD2 matching 7 bases. The CDR3 length is 15 residues. CDR1 and CDR2 from the germline V gene are DFQATT and SNEGSKA (reference sequence). V shed 1 base, J shed 0 bases, and the junction held 6 bases outside the gene matches.

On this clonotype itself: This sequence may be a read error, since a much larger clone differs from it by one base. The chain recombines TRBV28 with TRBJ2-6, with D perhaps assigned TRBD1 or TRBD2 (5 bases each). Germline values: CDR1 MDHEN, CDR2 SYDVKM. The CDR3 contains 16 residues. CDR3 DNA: TGTGCCACCCTTAAAGTCCCTCCCTCTGGGGGCAACGTCCTGACTTTC. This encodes CATLKVPPSGGNVLTF.

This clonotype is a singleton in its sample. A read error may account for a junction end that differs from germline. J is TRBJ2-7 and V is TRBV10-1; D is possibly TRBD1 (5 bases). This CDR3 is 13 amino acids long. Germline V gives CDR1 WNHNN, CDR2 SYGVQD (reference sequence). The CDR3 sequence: CASSEQATYDQYF. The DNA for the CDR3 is TGCGCCAGCAGTGAACAGGCTACCTACGATCAGTACTTC.

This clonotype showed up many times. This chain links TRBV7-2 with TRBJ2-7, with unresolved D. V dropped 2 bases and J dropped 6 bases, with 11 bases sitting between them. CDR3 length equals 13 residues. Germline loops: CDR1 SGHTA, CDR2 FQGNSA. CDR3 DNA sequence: TGTGCCAGCAGCTTACAGATTTTAGGCGAGCAGTACTTC. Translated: CASSLQILGEQYF.

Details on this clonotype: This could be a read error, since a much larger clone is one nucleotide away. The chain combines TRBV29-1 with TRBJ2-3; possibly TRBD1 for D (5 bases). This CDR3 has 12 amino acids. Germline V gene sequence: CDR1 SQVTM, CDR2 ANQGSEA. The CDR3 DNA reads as TGCAGCGTTGCCGGAGAGACAGATATGCAGTATTTT. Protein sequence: CSVAGETDMQYF.

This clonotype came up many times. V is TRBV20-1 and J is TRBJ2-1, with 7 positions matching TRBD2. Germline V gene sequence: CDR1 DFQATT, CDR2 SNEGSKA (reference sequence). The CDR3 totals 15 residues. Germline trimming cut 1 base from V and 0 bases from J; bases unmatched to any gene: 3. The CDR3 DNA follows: TGCAGTGCTAGAGGGGGGGGAGCCTCCTACAATGAGCAGTTCTTC. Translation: CSARGGGASYNEQFF.

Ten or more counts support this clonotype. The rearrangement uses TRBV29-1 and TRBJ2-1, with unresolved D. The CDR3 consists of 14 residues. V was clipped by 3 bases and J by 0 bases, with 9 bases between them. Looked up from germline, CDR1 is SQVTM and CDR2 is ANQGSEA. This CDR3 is CSVDQFHSYNEQFF. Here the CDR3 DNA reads TGCAGCGTTGATCAGTTCCACTCCTACAATGAGCAGTTCTTC.

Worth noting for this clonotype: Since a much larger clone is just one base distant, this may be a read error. In DNA, the CDR3 is TGTGCCAGCAGGAAGGGACTAGTGGGAGACTACGAGCAGTACTTC. It translates to CASRKGLVGDYEQYF. J is TRBJ2-7 and V is TRBV6-1; 8 nucleotides align to TRBD2. The CDR3 totals 15 residues. Germline V gives CDR1 MNHNS, CDR2 SASEGT. Losses at the gene ends were 6 bases for V and 3 bases for J; bases not matched to a gene: 10.